This TCR beta chain was profiled in a study of blood T cell repertoires in COVID-19. Study as a whole: T cells, B-cell-depleted T cells, or PBMCs provided the cDNA or gDNA that served as material.

The sample holds one count of this clone. The V gene's germline CDR1 is SGDLS and CDR2 YYNGEE. V was clipped by 0 bases and J by 6 bases, with 8 bases between them. The CDR3 sequence is 13 residues long. Generated by immunoSEQ multiplex PCR, the TCRdb table keeps only in-frame clones and is missing some. The sample has 300,000 to 400,000 clones, over 75% seen once. Sequenced material: peripheral blood. This clonotype was obtained from a woman in her fifties or sixties with COVID-19, enrolled during active disease. J is TRBJ2-3 and V is TRBV9; D is unclear. CDR3: CASSVDLLDTQYF. CDR3 DNA sequence: TGTGCCAGCAGCGTAGATCTTCTCGATACGCAGTATTTT.